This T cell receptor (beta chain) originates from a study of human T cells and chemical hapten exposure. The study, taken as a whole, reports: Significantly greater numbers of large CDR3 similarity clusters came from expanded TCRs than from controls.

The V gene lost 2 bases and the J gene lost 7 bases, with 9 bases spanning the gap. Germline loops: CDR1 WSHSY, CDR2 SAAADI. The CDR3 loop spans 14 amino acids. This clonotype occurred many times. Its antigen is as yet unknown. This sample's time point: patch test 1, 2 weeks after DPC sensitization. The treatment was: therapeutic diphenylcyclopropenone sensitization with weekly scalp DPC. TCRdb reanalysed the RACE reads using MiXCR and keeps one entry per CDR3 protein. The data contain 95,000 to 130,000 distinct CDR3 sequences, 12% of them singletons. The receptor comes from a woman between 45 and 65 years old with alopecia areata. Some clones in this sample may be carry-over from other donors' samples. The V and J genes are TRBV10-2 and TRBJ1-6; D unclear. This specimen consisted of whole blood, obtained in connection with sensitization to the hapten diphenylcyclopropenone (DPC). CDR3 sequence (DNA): TGCGCCAGCAGTGAGCAGCCTCCCAATTCACCCCTCCACTTT. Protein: CASSEQPPNSPLHF.